The clone carrying this TCR beta chain was counted between two and nine times. Antigen: not known. This specimen belongs to a study of metastatic and nonmetastatic thyroid tumors. Study context: Thyroid patients, malignant and benign, had repertoires compared across blood and tumor or nodule tissue. General study results and limits: TCR beta diversity was reportedly significantly higher in malignant thyroid tumors than benign nodules, in blood and tumor.

The CDR3 is 14 residues long. CDR1 SNHLY and CDR2 FYNNEI come from the germline V gene. The V gene end was trimmed by 9 bases and the J gene end by 0 bases; junction bases not matched to a gene: 5. The authors' processing: The study built a papillary thyroid cancer distant-metastasis classifier from CDR3 differences across clinicopathological groups. TCRdb reanalyzed the PCR reads with MiXCR. In this record, the V and J calls reflect TCRdb's handling and not the investigators' own analysis. Counted here are under 45,000 clones, under 20% occurring once; the ten biggest clones make up around 15%. Until they underwent thyroid surgery, no patient had received any treatment.

The chain joins TRBV2 to TRBJ1-3, with TRBD1 matching over 7 bases. The sequence derives from a female donor with papillary thyroid cancer or a benign thyroid nodule (not recorded which). Some clones in this sample may be carry-over from other donors' samples. Sequenced input: tumor tissue. This CDR3 is CARNTGDSGNTIYF. The CDR3 DNA reads TGTGCCAGAAATACAGGGGACTCTGGAAACACCATATATTTT.